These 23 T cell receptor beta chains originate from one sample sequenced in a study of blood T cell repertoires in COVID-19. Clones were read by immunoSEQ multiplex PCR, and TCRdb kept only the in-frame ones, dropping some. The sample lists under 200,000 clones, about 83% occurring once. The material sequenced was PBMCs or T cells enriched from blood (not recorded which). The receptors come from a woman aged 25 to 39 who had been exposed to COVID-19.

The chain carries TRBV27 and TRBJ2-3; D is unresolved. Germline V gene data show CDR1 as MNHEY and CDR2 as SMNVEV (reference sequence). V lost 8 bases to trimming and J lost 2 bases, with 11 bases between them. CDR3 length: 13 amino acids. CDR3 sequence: CASYTSYTDTQYF. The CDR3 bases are TGTGCCAGCTATACCTCCTACACAGATACGCAGTATTTT.

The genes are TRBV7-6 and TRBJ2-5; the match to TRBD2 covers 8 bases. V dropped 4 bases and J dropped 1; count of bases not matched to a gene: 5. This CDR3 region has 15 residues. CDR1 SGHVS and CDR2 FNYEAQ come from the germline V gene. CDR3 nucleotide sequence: TGTGCCAGCAGCTCCCCGGGACTAGTCCAAGAGACCCAGTACTTC. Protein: CASSSPGLVQETQYF.

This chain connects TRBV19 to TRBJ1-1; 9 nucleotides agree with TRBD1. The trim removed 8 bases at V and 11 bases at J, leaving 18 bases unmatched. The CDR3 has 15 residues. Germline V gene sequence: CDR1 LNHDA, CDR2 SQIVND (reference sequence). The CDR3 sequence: CASFSLGGTGGKAFF. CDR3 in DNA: TGTGCCAGTTTCTCCCTAGGAGGTACAGGGGGCAAGGCTTTCTTT.

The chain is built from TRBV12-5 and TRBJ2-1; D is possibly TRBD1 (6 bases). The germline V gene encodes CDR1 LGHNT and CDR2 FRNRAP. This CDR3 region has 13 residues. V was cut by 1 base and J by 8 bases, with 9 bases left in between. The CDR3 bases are TGTGCTAGTGGTTTGGGACAGGTCGATGAGCAGTTCTTC. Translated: CASGLGQVDEQFF.

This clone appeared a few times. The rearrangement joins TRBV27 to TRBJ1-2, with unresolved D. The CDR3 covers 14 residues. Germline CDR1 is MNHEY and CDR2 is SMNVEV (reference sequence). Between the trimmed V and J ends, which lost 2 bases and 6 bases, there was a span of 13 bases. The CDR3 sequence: CASSLAGKSHGYTF. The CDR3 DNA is TGTGCCAGCAGTTTAGCCGGGAAGTCGCATGGCTACACCTTC.

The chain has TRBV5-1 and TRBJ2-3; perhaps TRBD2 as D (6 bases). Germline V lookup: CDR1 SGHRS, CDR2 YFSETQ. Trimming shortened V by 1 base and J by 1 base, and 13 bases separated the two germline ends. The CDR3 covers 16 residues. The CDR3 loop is CASSLSGGSGTDTQYF. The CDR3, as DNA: TGCGCCAGCAGCTTGTCCGGGGGAAGTGGCACAGATACGCAGTATTTT.

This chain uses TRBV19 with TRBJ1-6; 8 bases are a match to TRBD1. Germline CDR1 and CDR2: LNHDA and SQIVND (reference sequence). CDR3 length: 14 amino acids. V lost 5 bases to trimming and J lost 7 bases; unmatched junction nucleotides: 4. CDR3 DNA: TGTGCCAGTAGTGCGCGACAGGGGAATTCACCCCTCCACTTT. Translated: CASSARQGNSPLHF.

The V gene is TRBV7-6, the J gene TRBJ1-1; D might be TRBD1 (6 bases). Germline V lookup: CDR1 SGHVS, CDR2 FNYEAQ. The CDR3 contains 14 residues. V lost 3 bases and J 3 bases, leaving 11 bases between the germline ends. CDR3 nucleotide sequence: TGTGCCAGCAGCTTGGCCAGGGGTGACACTGAAGCTTTCTTT. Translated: CASSLARGDTEAFF.

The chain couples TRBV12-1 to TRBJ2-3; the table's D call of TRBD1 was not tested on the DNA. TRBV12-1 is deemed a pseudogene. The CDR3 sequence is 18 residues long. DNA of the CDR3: TGTGCCAGCAGATCCGATGGGTCCCGAGGGGGTAGCACAGATACGCAGTATTTT. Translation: CASRSDGSRGGSTDTQYF.

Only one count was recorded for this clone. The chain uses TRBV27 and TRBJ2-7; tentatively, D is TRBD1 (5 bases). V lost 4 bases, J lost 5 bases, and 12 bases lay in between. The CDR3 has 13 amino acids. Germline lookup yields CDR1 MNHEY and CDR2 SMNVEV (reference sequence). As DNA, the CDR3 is TGTGCCAGCAGTTGGCAGGGCCTTGACGAGCAGTACTTC. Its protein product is CASSWQGLDEQYF.

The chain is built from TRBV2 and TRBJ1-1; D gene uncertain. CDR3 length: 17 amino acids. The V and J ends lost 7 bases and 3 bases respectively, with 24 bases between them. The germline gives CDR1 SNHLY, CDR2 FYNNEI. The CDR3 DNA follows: TGTGCCAGCACCCTCGTGGCAGGCCACCTAAAGGACACTGAAGCTTTCTTT. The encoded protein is CASTLVAGHLKDTEAFF.

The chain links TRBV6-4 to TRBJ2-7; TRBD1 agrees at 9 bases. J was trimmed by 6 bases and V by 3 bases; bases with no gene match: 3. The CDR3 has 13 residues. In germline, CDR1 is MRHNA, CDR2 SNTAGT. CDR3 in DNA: TGTGCCAGCAGTGAGGGGACAGGGTTCGAGCAGTACTTC. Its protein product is CASSEGTGFEQYF.

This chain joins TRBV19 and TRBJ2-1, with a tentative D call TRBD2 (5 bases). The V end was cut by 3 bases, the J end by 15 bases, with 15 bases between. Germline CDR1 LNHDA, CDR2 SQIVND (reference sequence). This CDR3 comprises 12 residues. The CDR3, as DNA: TGTGCCAGTAGTATTGAGGAGGTCCCGACGTTCTTC. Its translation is CASSIEEVPTFF.

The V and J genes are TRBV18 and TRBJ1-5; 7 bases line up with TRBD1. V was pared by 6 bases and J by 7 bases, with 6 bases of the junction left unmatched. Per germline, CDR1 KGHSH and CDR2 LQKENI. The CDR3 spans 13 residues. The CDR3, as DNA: TGTGCCAGCTCCCCAGGGACAGAACAGCCCCAGCATTTT. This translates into CASSPGTEQPQHF. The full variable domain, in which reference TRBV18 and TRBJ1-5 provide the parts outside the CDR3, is NAGVMQNPRHLVRRRGQEARLRCSPMKGHSHVYWYRQLPEEGLKFMVYLQKENIIDESGMPKERFSAEFPKEGPSILRIQQVVRGDSAAYFCASSPGTEQPQHFGDGTRLSIL.

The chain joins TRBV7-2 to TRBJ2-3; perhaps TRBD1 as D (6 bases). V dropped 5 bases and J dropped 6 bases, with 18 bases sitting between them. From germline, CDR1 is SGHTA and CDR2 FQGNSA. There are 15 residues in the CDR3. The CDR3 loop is CASSQMTGALDTQYF. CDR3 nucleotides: TGTGCCAGCAGCCAAATGACAGGCGCTTTGGATACGCAGTATTTT.

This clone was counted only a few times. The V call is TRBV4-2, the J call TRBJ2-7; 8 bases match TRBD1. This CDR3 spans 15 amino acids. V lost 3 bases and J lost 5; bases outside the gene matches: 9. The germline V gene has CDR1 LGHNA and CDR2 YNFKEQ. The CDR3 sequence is CASSQVGQGAHEQYF. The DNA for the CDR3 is TGTGCCAGCAGCCAGGTCGGACAGGGTGCCCACGAGCAGTACTTC.

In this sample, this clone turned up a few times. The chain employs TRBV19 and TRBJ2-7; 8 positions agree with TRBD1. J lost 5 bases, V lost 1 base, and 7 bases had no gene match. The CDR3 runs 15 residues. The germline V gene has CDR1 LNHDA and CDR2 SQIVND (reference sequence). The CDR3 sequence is CASSIGRTGRHEQYF. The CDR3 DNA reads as TGTGCCAGTAGTATAGGCAGGACAGGGAGGCACGAGCAGTACTTC.

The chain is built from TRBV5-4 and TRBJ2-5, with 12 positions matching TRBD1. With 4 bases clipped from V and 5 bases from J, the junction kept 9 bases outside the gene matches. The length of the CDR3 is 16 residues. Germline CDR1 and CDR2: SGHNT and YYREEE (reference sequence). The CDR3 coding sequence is TGTGCCAGCAGCCTCGACCCGGGACAGGGGGCTGAGACCCAGTACTTC. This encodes CASSLDPGQGAETQYF.

CDR3 protein: CASSQGQGSNQPQHF. CDR3 coding DNA: TGTGCCAGCAGCCAAGGACAGGGTAGCAATCAGCCCCAGCATTTT. The chain employs TRBV4-2 and TRBJ1-5, with 7 bases lining up with TRBD1. The CDR3 loop spans 15 amino acids. Trimming at V came to 1 base and at J to 0 bases, leaving 0 bases not matched to a gene. The germline V gene encodes CDR1 LGHNA and CDR2 YNFKEQ.

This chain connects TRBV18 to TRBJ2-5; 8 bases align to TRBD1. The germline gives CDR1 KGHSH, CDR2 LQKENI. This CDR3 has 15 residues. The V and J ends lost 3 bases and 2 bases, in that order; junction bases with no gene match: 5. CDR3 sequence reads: CASSPSRTGQETQYF. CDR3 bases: TGTGCCAGCTCACCGAGCCGGACAGGGCAAGAGACCCAGTACTTC.

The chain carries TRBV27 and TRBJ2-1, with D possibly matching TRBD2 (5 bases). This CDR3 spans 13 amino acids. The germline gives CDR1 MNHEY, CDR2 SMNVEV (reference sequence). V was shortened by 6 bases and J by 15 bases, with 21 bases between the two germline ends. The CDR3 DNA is TGTGCCAGCAGCCCCTTCGCTAGCCCCCGGGGGTTCTTC. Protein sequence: CASSPFASPRGFF.

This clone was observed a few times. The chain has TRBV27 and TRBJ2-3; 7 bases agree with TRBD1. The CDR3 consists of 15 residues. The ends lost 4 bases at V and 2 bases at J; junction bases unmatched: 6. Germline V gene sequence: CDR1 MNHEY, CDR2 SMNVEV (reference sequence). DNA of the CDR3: TGTGCCAGCAGTTCGGGACAGACCCCCACAGATACGCAGTATTTT. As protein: CASSSGQTPTDTQYF.

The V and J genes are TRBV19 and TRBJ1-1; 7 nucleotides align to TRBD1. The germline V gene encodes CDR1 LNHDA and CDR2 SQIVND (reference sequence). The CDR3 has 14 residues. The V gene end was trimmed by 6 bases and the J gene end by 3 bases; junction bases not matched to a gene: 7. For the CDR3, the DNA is TGTGCCAGTAGGCAAAGGGGGCCGGACACTGAAGCTTTCTTT. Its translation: CASRQRGPDTEAFF.